What follows are 16 T cell receptor beta chains derived from one specimen sequenced in a study of blood T cell repertoires in COVID-19. Measured with immunoSEQ multiplex PCR; TCRdb has only the in-frame clones, and not every one. The data contain a few hundred thousand clones, 75% to 95% of them seen just once; the ten biggest clones take up approximately 2.5%. The sequenced sample was peripheral blood. These receptors came from a person in their late teens or twenties with COVID-19, enrolled during active disease.

The chain carries TRBV27 and TRBJ1-1; tentative D call: TRBD1 (5 bases). This CDR3 has 13 amino acids. Germline CDR1 is MNHEY and CDR2 is SMNVEV (reference sequence). Trimming cost V 4 bases and J 8 bases, with 14 bases left between them. The CDR3 nucleotides read TGTGCCAGCAGTTCGAACCGACAGAACGAAGCTTTCTTT. It codes for CASSSNRQNEAFF.

J is TRBJ2-5 and V is TRBV5-1; TRBD1 aligns across 7 bases. The germline CDR1 and CDR2 sequences are SGHRS and YFSETQ. There are 13 residues in the CDR3. V trimming: 3 bases; J trimming: 5 bases; junction bases outside the gene matches: 4. CDR3 sequence: CASSYRGGETQYF. DNA for the CDR3: TGCGCCAGCAGCTACAGGGGCGGGGAGACCCAGTACTTC.

The rearrangement joins TRBV12-3 or TRBV12-4 to TRBJ2-7, with TRBD2 matching over 7 bases. V was pared by 8 bases and J by 5 bases, with 6 bases of the junction left unmatched. The CDR3 is 12 residues long. The CDR3 region has the DNA TGTGCCAGCGGGAGGGCCGTCCACGAGCAGTACTTC. Protein: CASGRAVHEQYF.

V usage is TRBV9 and J usage is TRBJ2-6; 10 nucleotides align to TRBD1. From germline, CDR1 is SGDLS and CDR2 YYNGEE. This CDR3 has 19 amino acids. V gave up 3 bases and J gave up 0 bases; unmatched junction bases: 9. The DNA for the CDR3 is TGTGCCAGCAGCGCTGGGACAGGGGCGAAACCCTCTGGGGCCAACGTCCTGACTTTC. Encoded protein: CASSAGTGAKPSGANVLTF.

J is TRBJ2-5 and V is TRBV7-2, with a weak D call TRBD1 (5 bases). This CDR3 is built from 14 residues. V was trimmed by 5 bases and J by 5 bases, leaving 15 bases between them. Per the germline V gene, CDR1 is SGHTA and CDR2 is FQGNSA. For the CDR3, the DNA is TGTGCCAGCAGCCCAACCTGGACAATCGAGACCCAGTACTTC. This sequence encodes CASSPTWTIETQYF.

This rearrangement joins TRBV5-1 to TRBJ2-3; a weak D match, TRBD2 (5 bases). The V and J ends lost 4 bases and 0 bases respectively, with 9 bases between them. The CDR3 has 14 amino acids. The germline V gene has CDR1 SGHRS and CDR2 YFSETQ. The CDR3 protein is CASSPRTSTDTQYF. DNA for the CDR3: TGCGCCAGCAGCCCCCGGACTAGCACAGATACGCAGTATTTT.

The gene calls are TRBV21-1 and TRBJ2-2; the D call in the table, TRBD1, was not verified against the DNA. TRBV21-1 is a recognized pseudogene. This CDR3 has 18 residues. This chain's CDR3 is CASSGDPGQGPNTGELFF. CDR3 nucleotides: TGTGCCAGCAGCGGCGACCCGGGACAGGGGCCCAACACCGGGGAGCTGTTTTTT.

The chain carries TRBV24-1 and TRBJ2-2, with 8 bases identical to TRBD1. Germline V gives CDR1 KGHDR, CDR2 SFDVKD. Unmatched junction bases numbered 4, after V lost 3 bases and J lost 5 bases. This CDR3 is 15 amino acids long. DNA of the CDR3: TGTGCCACCAGTGATAAGGACAGGGCAACCGGGGAGCTGTTTTTT. As protein: CATSDKDRATGELFF.

The chain links TRBV5-6 to TRBJ1-5; 7 nucleotides line up with TRBD1. Germline trimming cut 2 bases from V and 8 bases from J; bases unmatched to any gene: 7. The CDR3 is made up of 14 amino acids. Germline CDR1 and CDR2: SGHDT and YYEEEE. The chain's CDR3 is CASSFRQGGKPQHF. CDR3 nucleotide sequence: TGTGCCAGCAGCTTTCGACAGGGTGGGAAGCCCCAGCATTTT. The variable domain in full, completed from reference TRBV5-6 and TRBJ1-5, reads DAGVTQSPTHLIKTRGQQVTLRCSPKSGHDTVSWYQQALGQGPQFIFQYYEEEERQRGNFPDRFSGHQFPNYSSELNVNALLLGDSALYLCASSFRQGGKPQHFGDGTRLSIL.

The chain carries TRBV29-1 and TRBJ1-2; perhaps TRBD1 as D (6 bases). This CDR3 spans 11 amino acids. Trimming removed 7 bases from V and 6 bases from J, with 12 bases in between. CDR1 and CDR2 from the germline V gene are SQVTM and ANQGSEA. CDR3 in amino acids: CSAQGTDGYTF. In nucleotides, the CDR3 is TGCAGCGCACAGGGAACTGATGGCTACACCTTC.

The chain links TRBV6-6 to TRBJ2-2; 8 nucleotides match TRBD2. The CDR3 loop spans 15 amino acids. Unmatched junction bases numbered 9, after V lost 6 bases and J lost 6 bases. The germline V gene encodes CDR1 MNHNY and CDR2 SVGAGI (reference sequence). CDR3 region: CASRSREGRPGELFF. In DNA form, the CDR3 reads TGTGCCAGCAGGTCCCGGGAGGGCCGGCCCGGGGAGCTGTTTTTT.

The chain uses TRBV21-1 and TRBJ2-3; TRBD2 was called by the table and not checked on the DNA. TRBV21-1 is an annotated pseudogene. This CDR3 is built from 17 residues. The CDR3 loop is CASRHGLAEKLTDTQYF. In DNA, the CDR3 is TGTGCCAGCAGACATGGACTAGCGGAGAAACTCACAGATACGCAGTATTTT.

V and J are TRBV12-5 and TRBJ2-7; D is possibly TRBD1 (5 bases). The V gene lost 9 bases and the J gene lost 5 bases, with 23 bases spanning the gap. The CDR3 has 15 residues. Germline-derived CDR1 and CDR2 are LGHNT and FRNRAP. The chain's CDR3 is CASCPKTGVIHEQYF. CDR3 nucleotides: TGTGCTAGCTGTCCAAAAACAGGTGTCATCCACGAGCAGTACTTC.

This sequence joins TRBV5-8 and TRBJ2-5; weak D call: TRBD2 (5 bases). Trimming pared 4 bases from V and 5 bases from J, leaving 18 bases between. Germline V CDR1 and CDR2: SGHTS, YDEGEE. CDR3 size: 15 residues. The CDR3 region has the DNA TGTGCCAGCAGCCAACCCGCGGGCGAGCGGGAGACCCAGTACTTC. Translation gives CASSQPAGERETQYF.

This clone was counted between two and nine times. This sequence joins TRBV25-1 and TRBJ1-3; 7 bases line up with TRBD1. V shed 8 bases and J 7 bases; nucleotides not matched to a gene: 8. Per the germline V gene, CDR1 is MGHDK and CDR2 is SYGVNS. This CDR3 region has 13 residues. The CDR3 is CASGPGQRNTIYF. CDR3 bases: TGTGCCAGCGGTCCGGGACAGAGGAACACCATATATTTT.

The rearrangement uses TRBV11-3 and TRBJ2-5, with TRBD2 as a possible D gene (6 bases). Per germline, CDR1 SGHNT and CDR2 YENEEA. The V and J ends lost 5 bases and 5 bases respectively, with 12 bases between them. This CDR3 spans 13 amino acids. The CDR3 protein is CASSLGTRETQYF. The CDR3 nucleotides read TGTGCCAGCAGCCTAGGGACTCGGGAGACCCAGTACTTC.